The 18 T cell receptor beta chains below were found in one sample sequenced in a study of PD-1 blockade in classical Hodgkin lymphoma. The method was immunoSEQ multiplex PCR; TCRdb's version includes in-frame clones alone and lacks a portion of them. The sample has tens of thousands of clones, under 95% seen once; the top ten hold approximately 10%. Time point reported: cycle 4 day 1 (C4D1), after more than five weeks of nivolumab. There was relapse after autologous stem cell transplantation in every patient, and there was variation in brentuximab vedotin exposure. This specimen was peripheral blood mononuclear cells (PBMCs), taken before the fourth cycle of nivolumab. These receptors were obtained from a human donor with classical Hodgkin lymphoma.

Written as DNA, the CDR3 is TGTGCCAGCAGTGAGGACAGGGCGGGCAATCAGCCCCAGCATTTT. Protein: CASSEDRAGNQPQHF. V gene TRBV6-1 combines with J gene TRBJ1-5, with 8 positions matching TRBD1. CDR1 and CDR2 from the germline V gene are MNHNS and SASEGT. J lost 2 bases, V lost 3 bases, and 3 bases had no gene match. The CDR3 spans 15 residues.

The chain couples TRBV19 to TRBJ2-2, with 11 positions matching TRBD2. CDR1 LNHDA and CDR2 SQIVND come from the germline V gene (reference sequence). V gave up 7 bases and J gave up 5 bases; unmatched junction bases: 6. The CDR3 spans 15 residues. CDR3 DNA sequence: TGTGCCAGTACCCCTCTAGCGGGGGGTACCGGGGAGCTGTTTTTT. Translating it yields CASTPLAGGTGELFF.

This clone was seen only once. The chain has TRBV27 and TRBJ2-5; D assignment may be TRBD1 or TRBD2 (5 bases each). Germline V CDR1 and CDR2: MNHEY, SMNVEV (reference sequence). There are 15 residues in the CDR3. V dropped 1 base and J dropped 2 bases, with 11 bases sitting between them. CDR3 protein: CASSLLGRGQETQYF. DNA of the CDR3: TGTGCCAGCAGTTTATTGGGACGAGGACAAGAGACCCAGTACTTC.

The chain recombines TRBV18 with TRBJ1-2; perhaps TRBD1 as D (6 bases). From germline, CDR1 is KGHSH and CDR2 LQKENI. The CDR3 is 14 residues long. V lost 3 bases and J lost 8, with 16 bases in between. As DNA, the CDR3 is TGTGCCAGCTCACCGCTGTCCGGGGGGCAAGGCTACACCTTC. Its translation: CASSPLSGGQGYTF. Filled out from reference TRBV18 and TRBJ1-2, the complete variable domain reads NAGVMQNPRHLVRRRGQEARLRCSPMKGHSHVYWYRQLPEEGLKFMVYLQKENIIDESGMPKERFSAEFPKEGPSILRIQQVVRGDSAAYFCASSPLSGGQGYTFGSGTRLTVV.

The CDR3 protein is CAWREGDPAIRGYTF. DNA for the CDR3: TGTGCCTGGAGGGAAGGGGATCCAGCCATTCGGGGCTACACCTTC. V and J are TRBV30 and TRBJ1-2; tentative D call: TRBD1 (5 bases). Germline lookup yields CDR1 GTSNPN and CDR2 SVGIG (reference sequence). The CDR3 spans 15 residues. Trimming removed 3 bases from V and 8 bases from J, with 22 bases in between.

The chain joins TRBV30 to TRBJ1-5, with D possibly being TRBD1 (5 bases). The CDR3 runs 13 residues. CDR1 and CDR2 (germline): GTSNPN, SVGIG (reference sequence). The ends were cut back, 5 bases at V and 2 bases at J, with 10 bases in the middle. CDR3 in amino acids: CAWGHSGNQPQHF. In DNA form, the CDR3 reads TGTGCCTGGGGACATAGTGGCAATCAGCCCCAGCATTTT.

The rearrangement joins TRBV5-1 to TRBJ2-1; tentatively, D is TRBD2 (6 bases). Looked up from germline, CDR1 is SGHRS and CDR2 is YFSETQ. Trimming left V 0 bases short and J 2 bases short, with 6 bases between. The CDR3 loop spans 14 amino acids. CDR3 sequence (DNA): TGCGCCAGCAGCTTGGGACTAGCCTACAATGAGCAGTTCTTC. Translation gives CASSLGLAYNEQFF.

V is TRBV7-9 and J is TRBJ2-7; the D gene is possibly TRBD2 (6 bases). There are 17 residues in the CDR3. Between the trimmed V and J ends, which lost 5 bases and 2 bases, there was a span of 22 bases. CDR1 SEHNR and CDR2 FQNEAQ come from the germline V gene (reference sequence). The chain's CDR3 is CASSQSNRDSYPYEQYF. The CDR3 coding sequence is TGTGCCAGCAGCCAATCAAACCGGGACTCCTACCCCTACGAGCAGTACTTC.

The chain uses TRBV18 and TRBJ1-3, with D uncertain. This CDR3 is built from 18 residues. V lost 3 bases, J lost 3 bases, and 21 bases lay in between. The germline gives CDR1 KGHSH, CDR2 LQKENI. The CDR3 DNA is TGTGCCAGCTCACCCGTCGCATGGGCAGGCCAAGGTGGAAACACCATATATTTT. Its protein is CASSPVAWAGQGGNTIYF.

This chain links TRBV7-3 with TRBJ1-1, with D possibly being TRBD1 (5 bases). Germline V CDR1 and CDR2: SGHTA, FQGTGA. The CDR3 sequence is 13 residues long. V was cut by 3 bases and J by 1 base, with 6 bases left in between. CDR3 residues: CASSLGRNTEAFF. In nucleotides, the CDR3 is TGTGCCAGCAGCTTGGGACGGAACACTGAAGCTTTCTTT.

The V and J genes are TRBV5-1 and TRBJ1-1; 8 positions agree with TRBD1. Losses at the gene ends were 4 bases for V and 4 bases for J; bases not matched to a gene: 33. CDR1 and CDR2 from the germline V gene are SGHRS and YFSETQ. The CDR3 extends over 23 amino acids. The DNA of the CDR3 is TGCGCCAGCAGCCTCCGGACAGGGCGTGACTCATTGGAAAAGGGACTTGTCGTCACTGAAGCTTTCTTT. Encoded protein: CASSLRTGRDSLEKGLVVTEAFF.

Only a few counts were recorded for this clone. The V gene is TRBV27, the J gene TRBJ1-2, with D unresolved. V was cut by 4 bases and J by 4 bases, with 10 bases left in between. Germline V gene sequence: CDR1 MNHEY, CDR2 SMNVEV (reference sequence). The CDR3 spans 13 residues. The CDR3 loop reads CASSSPTIYGYTF. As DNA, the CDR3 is TGTGCCAGCAGTTCCCCTACTATCTATGGCTACACCTTC.

CDR3 sequence (DNA): TGTGCCAGCCAGGGGAACACTGAAGCTTTCTTT. The encoded protein is CASQGNTEAFF. This chain joins TRBV5-6 and TRBJ1-1, with D perhaps TRBD1 (5 bases). CDR1 and CDR2 (germline): SGHDT, YYEEEE. The CDR3 covers 11 residues. The V and J ends lost 7 bases and 1 base respectively, with 5 bases between them.

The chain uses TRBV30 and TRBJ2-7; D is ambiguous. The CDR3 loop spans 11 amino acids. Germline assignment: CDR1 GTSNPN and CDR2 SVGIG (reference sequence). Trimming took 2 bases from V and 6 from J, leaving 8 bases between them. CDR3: CAWSRIPEQYF. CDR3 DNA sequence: TGTGCCTGGAGTAGAATACCCGAGCAGTACTTC.

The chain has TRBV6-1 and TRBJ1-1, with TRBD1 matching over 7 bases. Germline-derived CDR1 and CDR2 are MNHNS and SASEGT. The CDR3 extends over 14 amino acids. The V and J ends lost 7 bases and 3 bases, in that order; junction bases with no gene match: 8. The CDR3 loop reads CASNPGQSYTEAFF. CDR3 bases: TGTGCCAGCAACCCGGGACAGAGCTACACTGAAGCTTTCTTT.

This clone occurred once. As DNA, the CDR3 is TGTGCCAGCAGCTTATCTGCTGGTAGCGGGGGAGGTGATACGCAGTATTTT. Residues: CASSLSAGSGGGDTQYF. The chain recombines TRBV7-2 with TRBJ2-3; 9 nucleotides agree with TRBD2. The J segment lost 6 bases and the V segment lost 2 bases, leaving 12 bases of the junction unmatched. The CDR3 is 17 residues long. From germline, CDR1 is SGHTA and CDR2 FQGNSA.

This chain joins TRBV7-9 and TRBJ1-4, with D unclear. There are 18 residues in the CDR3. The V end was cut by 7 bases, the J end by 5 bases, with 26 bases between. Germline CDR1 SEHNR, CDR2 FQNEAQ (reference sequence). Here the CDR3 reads CASTTFGGVGASNEKLFF. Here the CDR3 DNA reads TGTGCCAGCACCACTTTTGGAGGAGTAGGTGCCTCGAATGAAAAACTGTTTTTT.

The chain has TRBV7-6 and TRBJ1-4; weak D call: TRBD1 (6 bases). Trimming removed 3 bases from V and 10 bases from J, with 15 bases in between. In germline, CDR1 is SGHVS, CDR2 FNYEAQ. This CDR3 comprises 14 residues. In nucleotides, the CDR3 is TGTGCCAGCAGCTTTAGAAAGGAGGGGGGAAAACTGTTTTTT. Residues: CASSFRKEGGKLFF.